Shown below are 6 T cell receptor beta chains from a single sample sequenced in a study of T cell repertoires in cytomegalovirus infection. TCRdb redid the calling of the reads with MiXCR, one entry per CDR3 protein. The data hold fewer than 650,000 distinct CDR3 sequences, with approximately 40% observed a single time. For these receptors, no antigen is known. This specimen was cultured PBMCs, taken from culture after CMV antigen stimulation. Receptors were obtained from a human donor in good health (CMV status not recorded). Some clones in this sample may be carry-over from other donors' samples.

The chain has TRBV19 and TRBJ2-3; D not certain. V gave up 5 bases and J gave up 4 bases, with 16 bases separating them. The CDR3 is 15 residues long. Germline V gives CDR1 LNHDA, CDR2 SQIVND (reference sequence). In nucleotides, the CDR3 is TGTGCCAGTAGTCTAAGCCTAGAGGTTGCAGATACGCAGTATTTT. It codes for CASSLSLEVADTQYF.

The J gene is TRBJ2-5, the V gene TRBV7-6; the D gene is possibly TRBD2 (5 bases). The CDR3 has 13 amino acids. Germline V gene sequence: CDR1 SGHVS, CDR2 FNYEAQ. Between the trimmed V and J ends, which lost 3 bases and 5 bases, there was a span of 10 bases. CDR3 sequence reads: CASSLGESETQYF. In DNA form, the CDR3 reads TGTGCCAGCAGCTTGGGAGAGTCGGAGACCCAGTACTTC.

This chain uses TRBV7-9 with TRBJ1-2, with D possibly matching TRBD1 (6 bases). The CDR3 length is 11 residues. V gave up 5 bases and J gave up 12 bases, with 13 bases separating them. Germline CDR1 is SEHNR and CDR2 is FQNEAQ (reference sequence). CDR3 region: CASSGATGDTF. CDR3 nucleotides: TGTGCCAGCAGCGGGGCGACAGGCGACACCTTC.

This clonotype was seen more than once but under ten times. In DNA form, the CDR3 reads TGTGCCAGCAGCTTTTTGGCGGGACCAACCACCTACGAGCAGTACTTC. It is translated as CASSFLAGPTTYEQYF. This rearrangement joins TRBV7-2 to TRBJ2-7; the D gene is possibly TRBD2 (6 bases). In germline, CDR1 is SGHTA, CDR2 FQGNSA. Trimming shortened V by 3 bases and J by 2 bases, and 17 bases separated the two germline ends. This CDR3 is 16 amino acids long.

In its sample, this clonotype was seen a few times. This chain links TRBV19 with TRBJ2-3; 8 positions agree with TRBD2. The CDR3 contains 16 residues. V gave up 7 bases and J gave up 5 bases; unmatched junction bases: 14. Germline CDR1 and CDR2: LNHDA and SQIVND (reference sequence). The CDR3 DNA reads as TGTGCCAGTAAAGTAGTCTTGGCGGGAGGTGGAGATACGCAGTATTTT. Amino acid sequence: CASKVVLAGGGDTQYF.

The sample holds many counts of this clonotype. The chain uses TRBV7-2 and TRBJ1-1, with D unclear. The CDR3 consists of 13 residues. Between the trimmed V and J ends, which lost 5 bases and 5 bases, there was a span of 12 bases. CDR1 and CDR2 (germline): SGHTA, FQGNSA. The CDR3 nucleotides read TGTGCCAGCAGCCAATCGACGAGGACTGAAGCTTTCTTT. This translates into CASSQSTRTEAFF.